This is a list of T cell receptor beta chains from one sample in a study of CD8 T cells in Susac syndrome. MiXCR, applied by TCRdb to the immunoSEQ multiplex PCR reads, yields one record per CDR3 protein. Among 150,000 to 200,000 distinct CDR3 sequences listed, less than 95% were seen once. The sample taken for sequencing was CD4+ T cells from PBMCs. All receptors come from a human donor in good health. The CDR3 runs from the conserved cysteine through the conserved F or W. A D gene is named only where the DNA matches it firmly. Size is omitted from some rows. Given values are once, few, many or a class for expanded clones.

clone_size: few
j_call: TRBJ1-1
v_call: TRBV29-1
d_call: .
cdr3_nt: TGCAGCGCTGGGAGGGGCGCGGGAGCTGAAGCTTTCTTT
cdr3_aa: CSAGRGAGAEAFF

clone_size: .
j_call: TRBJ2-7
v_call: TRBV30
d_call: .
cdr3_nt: TGTGCCTGGAGAGGTGGCTACGAGCAGTACTTC
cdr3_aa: CAWRGGYEQYF

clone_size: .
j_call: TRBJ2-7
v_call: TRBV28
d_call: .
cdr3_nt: TGTGCCAGCAGTAGGGGTTTCGAGCAGTACTTC
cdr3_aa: CASSRGFEQYF

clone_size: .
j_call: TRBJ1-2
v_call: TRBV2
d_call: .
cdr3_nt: TGTGCCAGCAGTGGGGGGCGCGATGGCTACACCTTC
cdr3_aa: CASSGGRDGYTF

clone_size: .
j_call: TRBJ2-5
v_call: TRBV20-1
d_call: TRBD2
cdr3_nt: TGCAGTGCTAGAGATAGCAGCGGGAGAGGAGAGACCCAGTACTTC
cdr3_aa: CSARDSSGRGETQYF

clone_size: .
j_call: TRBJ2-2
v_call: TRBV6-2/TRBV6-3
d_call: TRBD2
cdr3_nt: TGTGCCAGCAGTTACTCCGGCGGGAGGGCAGGCACCGGGGAGCTGTTTTTT
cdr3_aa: CASSYSGGRAGTGELFF

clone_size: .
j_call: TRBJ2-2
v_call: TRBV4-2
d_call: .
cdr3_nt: TGTGCCAGCAGCCAAGATCTTGACACCGGGGAGCTGTTTTTT
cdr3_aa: CASSQDLDTGELFF

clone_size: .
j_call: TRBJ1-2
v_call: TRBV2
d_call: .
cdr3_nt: TGTGCCAGCAGGGACGGGAACTATGGCTACACCTTC
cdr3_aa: CASRDGNYGYTF

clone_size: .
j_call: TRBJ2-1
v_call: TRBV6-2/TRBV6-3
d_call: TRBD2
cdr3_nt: TGTGCCAGCAACAAACTAGCGGGAGCCTATGAGCAGTTCTTC
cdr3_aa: CASNKLAGAYEQFF

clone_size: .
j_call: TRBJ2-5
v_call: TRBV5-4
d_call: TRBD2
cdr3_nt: TGTGCCAGCAGCTTTTGGACTAGCGTAGAGACCCAGTACTTC
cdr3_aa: CASSFWTSVETQYF

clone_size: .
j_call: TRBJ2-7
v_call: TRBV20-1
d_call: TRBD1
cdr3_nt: TGCAGTGCTAAGACAGGGGGTTATTATCAATCCTACGAGCAGTACTTC
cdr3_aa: CSAKTGGYYQSYEQYF

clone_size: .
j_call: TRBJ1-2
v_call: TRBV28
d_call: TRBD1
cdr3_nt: TGTGCCAGCAGCGGCAACTCAGGGGGCGGAGGAGGCTACACCTTC
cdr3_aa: CASSGNSGGGGGYTF

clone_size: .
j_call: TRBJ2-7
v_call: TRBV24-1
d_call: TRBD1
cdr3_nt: TGTGCCACCAGTGATAAACAGGGGTCCCACGAGCAGTACTTC
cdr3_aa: CATSDKQGSHEQYF

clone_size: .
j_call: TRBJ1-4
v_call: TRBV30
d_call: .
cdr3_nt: TGTGCCTGGAGTTCCCGAGGTGGAAAACTGTTTTTT
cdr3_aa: CAWSSRGGKLFF

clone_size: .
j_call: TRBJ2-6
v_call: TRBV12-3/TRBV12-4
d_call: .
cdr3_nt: TGTGCCAGCACCCTCAGGCGGGCTGGGGCCAACGTCCTGACTTTC
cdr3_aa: CASTLRRAGANVLTF

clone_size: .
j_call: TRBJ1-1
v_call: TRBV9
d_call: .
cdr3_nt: TGTGCCAGCAGCGTGGGACCGAACACTGAAGCTTTCTTT
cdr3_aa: CASSVGPNTEAFF

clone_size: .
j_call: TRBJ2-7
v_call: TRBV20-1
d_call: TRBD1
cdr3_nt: TGCAGTGCTAGAGATCAGGGACAGGGGGCCAACGAGCAGTACTTC
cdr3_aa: CSARDQGQGANEQYF

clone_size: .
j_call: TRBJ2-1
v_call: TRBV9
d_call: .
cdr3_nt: TGTGCCAGCAGCACAGGGACTGCGCAGTTCTTC
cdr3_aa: CASSTGTAQFF

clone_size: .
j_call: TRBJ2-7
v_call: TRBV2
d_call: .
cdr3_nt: TGTGCCAGCAGAATAGCGGTGAGCTCCTACGAGCAGTACTTC
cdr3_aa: CASRIAVSSYEQYF

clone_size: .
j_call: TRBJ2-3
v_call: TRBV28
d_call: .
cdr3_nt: TGTGCCAGCAGCAAAGGAGGTACGCAGTATTTT
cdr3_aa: CASSKGGTQYF

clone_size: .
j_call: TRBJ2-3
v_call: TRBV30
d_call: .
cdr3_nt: TGTGCCTGGACTCGAGTCGCTGATACGCAGTATTTT
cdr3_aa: CAWTRVADTQYF

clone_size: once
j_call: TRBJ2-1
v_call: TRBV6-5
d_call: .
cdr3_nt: TGTGTGGCAGGGAGGAATGAGCAGTTCTTC
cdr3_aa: CVAGRNEQFF

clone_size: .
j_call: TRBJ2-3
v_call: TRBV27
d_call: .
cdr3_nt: TGTGCCAGCAGTCAGTTCCAGGGCACAGATACGCAGTATTTT
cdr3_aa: CASSQFQGTDTQYF

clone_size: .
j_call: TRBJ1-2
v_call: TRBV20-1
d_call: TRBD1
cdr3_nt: TGCAGTCCGGACAGGGTCTATGGCTACACCTTC
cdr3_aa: CSPDRVYGYTF

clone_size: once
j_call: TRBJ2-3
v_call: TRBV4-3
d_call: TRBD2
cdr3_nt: TGCGCCAGCAGCCAAGATCGGACGGGGGGTCGTACAGATACGCAGTATTTT
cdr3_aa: CASSQDRTGGRTDTQYF

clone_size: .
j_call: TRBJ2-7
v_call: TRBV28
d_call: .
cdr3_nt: TGTGCCAGCGGAGCCGGGCCCTACGAGCAGTACTTC
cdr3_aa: CASGAGPYEQYF

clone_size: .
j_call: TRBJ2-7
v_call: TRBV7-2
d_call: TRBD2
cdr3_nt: TGTGCCAGCAGGCCTAGCGGGGCCGCCCTAGAGCAGTACTTC
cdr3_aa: CASRPSGAALEQYF

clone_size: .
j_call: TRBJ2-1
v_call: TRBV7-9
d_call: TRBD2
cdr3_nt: TGTGCCAGCAGCTCCCTTAGCGGGAGGGCCACGAATGAGCAGTTCTTC
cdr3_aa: CASSSLSGRATNEQFF

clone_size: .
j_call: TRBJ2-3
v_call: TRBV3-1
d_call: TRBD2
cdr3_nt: TGTGCCAGCAGCCAAAGGGCCGGACTAGCGGGTGGGGAAGATACGCAGTATTTT
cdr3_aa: CASSQRAGLAGGEDTQYF

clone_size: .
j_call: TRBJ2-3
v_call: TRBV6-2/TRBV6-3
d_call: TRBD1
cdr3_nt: TGTGCCAGCAGTTACTCTCGACGGGACAGGGGGAGAGATACGCAGTATTTT
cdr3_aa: CASSYSRRDRGRDTQYF

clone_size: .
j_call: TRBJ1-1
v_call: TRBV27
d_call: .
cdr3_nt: TGTGCCAGCAGAGGGACGGCTTACACTGAAGCTTTCTTT
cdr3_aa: CASRGTAYTEAFF

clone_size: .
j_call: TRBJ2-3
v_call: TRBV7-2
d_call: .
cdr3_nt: TGTGCCAGCAGCTTTGGAATCAGAGGAGGCACAGATACGCAGTATTTT
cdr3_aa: CASSFGIRGGTDTQYF

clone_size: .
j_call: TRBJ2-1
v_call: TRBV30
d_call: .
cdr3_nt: TGTGCCTGGCAGGGTTACAATGAGCAGTTCTTC
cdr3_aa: CAWQGYNEQFF

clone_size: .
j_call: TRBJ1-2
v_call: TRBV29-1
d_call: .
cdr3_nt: TGCAGCGTCACCCCCCCGGGACGGGCAAACTATGGCTACACCTTC
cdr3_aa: CSVTPPGRANYGYTF

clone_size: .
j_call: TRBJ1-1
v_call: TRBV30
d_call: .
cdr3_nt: TGTGCCTGGAGTTGGAAGGCGATAGGTGAAGCTTTCTTT
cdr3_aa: CAWSWKAIGEAFF

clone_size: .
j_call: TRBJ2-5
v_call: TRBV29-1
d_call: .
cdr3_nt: TGCAGCGTTGCCAGGAATCAAGAGACCCAGTACTTC
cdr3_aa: CSVARNQETQYF

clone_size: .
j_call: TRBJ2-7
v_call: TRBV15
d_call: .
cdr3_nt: TGTGCCACCAGTTCCCAGGTCCCTCCCAATTACGAGCAGTACTTC
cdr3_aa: CATSSQVPPNYEQYF

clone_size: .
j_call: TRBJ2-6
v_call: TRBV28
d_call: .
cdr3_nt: TGTGCCAGCAGTCCCCCAGGGGCTGGGGCCAACGTCCTGACTTTC
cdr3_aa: CASSPPGAGANVLTF

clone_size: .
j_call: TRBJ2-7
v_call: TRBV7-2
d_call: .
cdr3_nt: TGTGCCAGCAGCCCACGGGCGGAGGGCGAGCAGTACTTC
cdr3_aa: CASSPRAEGEQYF

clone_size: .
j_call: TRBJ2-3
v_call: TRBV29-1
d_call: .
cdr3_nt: TGCAGCGTTGGCGCAGCTAGCACAGATACGCAGTATTTT
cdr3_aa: CSVGAASTDTQYF

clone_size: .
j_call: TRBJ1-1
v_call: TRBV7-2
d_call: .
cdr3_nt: TGTGCCAGCAGCTACGACAGGATGAACACTGAAGCTTTCTTT
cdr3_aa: CASSYDRMNTEAFF

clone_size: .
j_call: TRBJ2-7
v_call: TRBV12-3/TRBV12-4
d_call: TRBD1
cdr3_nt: TGTGCCAGCAGCCCTGACAGGGGATACTCCTACGAGCAGTACTTC
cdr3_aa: CASSPDRGYSYEQYF

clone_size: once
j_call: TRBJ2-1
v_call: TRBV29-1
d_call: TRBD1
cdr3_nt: TGCAGCGTTTCCGGGACAGCATCTAATGAGCAGTTCTTC
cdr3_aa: CSVSGTASNEQFF

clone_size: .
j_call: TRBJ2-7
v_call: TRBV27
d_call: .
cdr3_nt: TGTGCCAGCAGTCGGGATCTCACCTACGAGCAGTACTTC
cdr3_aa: CASSRDLTYEQYF

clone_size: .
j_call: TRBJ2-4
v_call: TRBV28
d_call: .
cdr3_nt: TGTGCCACCGGGGCCGTTTTGAGTCACATTCAGTACTTC
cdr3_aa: CATGAVLSHIQYF

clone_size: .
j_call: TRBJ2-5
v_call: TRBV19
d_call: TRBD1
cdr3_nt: TGTGCCAGCAGGGGGTGGGGCGGGCAAGAGACCCAGTACTTC
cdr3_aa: CASRGWGGQETQYF

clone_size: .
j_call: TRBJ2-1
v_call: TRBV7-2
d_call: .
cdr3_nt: TGTGCCAGCAGCGGTACGACAGGTGGGAATGAGCAGTTCTTC
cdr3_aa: CASSGTTGGNEQFF

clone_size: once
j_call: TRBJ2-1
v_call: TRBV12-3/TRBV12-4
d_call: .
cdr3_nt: TGTGCCAGCAGCGAGGGGCACTACAATGAGCAGTTCTTC
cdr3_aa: CASSEGHYNEQFF

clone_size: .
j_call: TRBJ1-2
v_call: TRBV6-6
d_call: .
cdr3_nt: TGTGCCGTTTACAGGGCTGGCTACACCTTC
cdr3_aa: CAVYRAGYTF

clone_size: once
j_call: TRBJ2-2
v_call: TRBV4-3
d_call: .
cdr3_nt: TGCGCCAGCAGCCAAGAGAGGTACACCGGGGAGCTGTTTTTT
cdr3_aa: CASSQERYTGELFF

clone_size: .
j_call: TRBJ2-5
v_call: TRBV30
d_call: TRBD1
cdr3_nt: TGTGCCTGGAGCAGGGGGAACCAAGAGACCCAGTACTTC
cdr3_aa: CAWSRGNQETQYF

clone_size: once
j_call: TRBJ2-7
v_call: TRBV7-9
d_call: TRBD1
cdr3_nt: TGTGCCAGCAGCACCGGGACAGCGCCCTACGAGCAGTACTTC
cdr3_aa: CASSTGTAPYEQYF

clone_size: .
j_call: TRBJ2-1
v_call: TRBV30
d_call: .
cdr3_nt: TGTGCCTGGAGGATCCGGGTCACCGAGCAGTTCTTC
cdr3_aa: CAWRIRVTEQFF

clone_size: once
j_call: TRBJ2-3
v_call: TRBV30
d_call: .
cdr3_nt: TGTGCCTGGAGTCCTCTAGGAGGGGTGGCAGATACGCAGTATTTT
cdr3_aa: CAWSPLGGVADTQYF